This TCR beta chain was sequenced in a study of blood T cells in healthy people across ages. Combining a sample-barcoded 5' primer with a J-beta primer mix, a second PCR ran for roughly 6 to 12 cycles. TCRdb redid the calling of the 5' RACE reads with MiXCR, one entry per CDR3 protein. The table shows about 840,000 distinct CDR3 sequences, with 25% to 30% occurring only once. This clonotype has a handful of counts. Healthy Caucasian individuals from Russia aged roughly 6 to 90 served as donors. Around 10 milliliters of peripheral blood were drawn from each donor. V lost 0 bases and J 4 bases, leaving 12 bases between the germline ends. This CDR3 spans 15 amino acids. This sample also belongs to another study, concerning T cells of mothers and their children.

Sequenced sample: blood. The receptor was derived from a woman aged 40 to 50 in good health. The chain couples TRBV12-3 or TRBV12-4 to TRBJ1-1, with D maybe TRBD1 (6 bases). The CDR3 nucleotides read TGTGCCAGCAGTTTAGCGGGGGCGACGGTCACTGAAGCTTTCTTT. Amino acid sequence: CASSLAGATVTEAFF.